These 26 T cell receptor beta chains were all obtained from the same sample, sequenced in a study of blood T cells in healthy people across ages. Primers used in a second PCR of roughly 6 to 11 cycles were a sample-barcoded 5' primer and a J-beta primer mix. TCRdb reanalysed the 5' RACE reads using MiXCR and keeps one entry per CDR3 protein. The table includes over 950,000 distinct CDR3 sequences, 35% to 45% detected once. Sequenced material: blood. Every receptor here comes from a man younger than 30 in good health.

Comment on this clonotype: An end of the junction does not agree with germline; a read error may underlie this. This sequence joins TRBV15 and TRBJ2-5; TRBD1 is a possible D gene (5 bases). This CDR3 has 16 residues. In germline, CDR1 is LNHNV, CDR2 YYDKDF (reference sequence). This CDR3 is CATNRVIVLTDNEQYF. The DNA of the CDR3 is TGTGCCACCAACAGAGTTATCGTGTTAACGGACAATGAGCAGTACTTC.

The chain combines TRBV4-3 with TRBJ1-4, with D possibly being TRBD1 (5 bases). V lost 3 bases to trimming and J lost 11 bases, with 16 bases between them. CDR3 size: 14 residues. The germline CDR1 and CDR2 sequences are LGHNA and YSLEER. CDR3 sequence (DNA): TGCGCCAGCAGCCAGGGTAGGGGCCCGGGGAAACTGTTTTTT. Amino acids: CASSQGRGPGKLFF.

In this sample, this clonotype turned up a few times. The J gene is TRBJ1-1, the V gene TRBV10-3; the D is unclear. Germline CDR1 is ENHRY and CDR2 is SYGVKD. This CDR3 has 13 amino acids. Trimming stripped 5 bases from V and 1 base from J, with 8 bases between. CDR3 in DNA: TGTGCCATCAGTCTACGGGAGAACACTGAAGCTTTCTTT. This translates into CAISLRENTEAFF.

V is TRBV20-1 and J is TRBJ1-1; TRBD1 matches at 7 bases. Per germline, CDR1 DFQATT and CDR2 SNEGSKA (reference sequence). This CDR3 is built from 14 residues. Unmatched junction bases numbered 14, after V lost 3 bases and J lost 10 bases. CDR3 coding DNA: TGCAGTGCTAGTGGCCGCGACAGGGCCTTAACAGCTTTCTTT. The encoded protein is CSASGRDRALTAFF.

J is TRBJ2-1 and V is TRBV28; TRBD2 matches at 10 bases. The last part of the DNA fits TRBJ2-7 better; the J call may be wrong. The CDR3 totals 14 residues. In germline, CDR1 is MDHEN, CDR2 SYDVKM. The DNA of the CDR3 is TGTGCCAGCAGCGGACTAGCGGACTACAATGAGCAGTACTTC. Its protein product is CASSGLADYNEQYF.

The gene calls are TRBV5-1 and TRBJ2-3; D gene unclear. V gave up 4 bases and J gave up 6 bases, with 12 bases separating them. The CDR3 totals 13 residues. Germline V lookup: CDR1 SGHRS, CDR2 YFSETQ. For the CDR3, the DNA is TGCGCCAGCAGCGCGCGACGGACGGATACGCAGTATTTT. Protein: CASSARRTDTQYF.

V gene TRBV6-2 or TRBV6-3 combines with J gene TRBJ2-5; D may be TRBD2 (6 bases). The DNA end is more similar to TRBJ2-7, so the J call may be wrong. CDR1 is MNHEY and CDR2 is SVGEGT in the germline V gene. The CDR3 sequence is 15 residues long. The CDR3 DNA reads as TGTGCCAGCAGTTACTCGAAGGCGGGACCCTACGAGCAGTACTTC. Protein product: CASSYSKAGPYEQYF.

As for this clonotype: One end of the junction varies from germline; a read error may be responsible. This chain connects TRBV5-1 to TRBJ2-5; D perhaps matches TRBD1 (6 bases). Germline CDR1 and CDR2: SGHRS and YFSETQ. The CDR3 loop spans 14 amino acids. CDR3 loop: CASSLTQGQETHYF. CDR3 coding DNA: TGCGCCAGCAGCCTAACACAGGGACAAGAGACCCATTACTTC.

For this clonotype: Since a much larger clone is just one base distant, this may be a read error. The rearrangement uses TRBV25-1 and TRBJ2-1, with D uncertain. Trimming removed 4 bases from V and 7 bases from J, with 14 bases in between. The CDR3 is 14 amino acids. The germline gives CDR1 MGHDK, CDR2 SYGVNS. The CDR3 coding sequence is TGTGCCAGCAGTGGATATAGGGTGGAGAATGAGCAGTTCTTC. Protein sequence: CASSGYRVENEQFF.

Worth noting for this clonotype: The germline gene is not matched at one end of the junction; a read error may be the cause. The genes are TRBV20-1 and TRBJ2-5; D is ambiguous. This CDR3 has 11 residues. Looked up from germline, CDR1 is DFQATT and CDR2 is SNEGSKA (reference sequence). The CDR3 sequence: CGAQHQETQYF. In DNA form, the CDR3 reads TGCGGTGCACAGCACCAAGAGACCCAGTACTTC.

The J gene is TRBJ2-1, the V gene TRBV6-2 or TRBV6-3, with D hard to call. Germline CDR1 and CDR2: MNHEY and SVGEGT. The CDR3 covers 14 residues. The V and J ends lost 6 bases and 3 bases respectively, with 12 bases between them. The CDR3, as DNA: TGTGCCAGCAGACCCGACACGCGCTACAATGAGCAGTTCTTC. Translation gives CASRPDTRYNEQFF.

In this sample, this clonotype turned up a few times. The CDR3 protein is CSARGPSHLGDGYTF. The CDR3 coding sequence is TGCAGTGCTAGAGGCCCATCACATTTGGGAGATGGCTACACCTTC. This sequence joins TRBV20-1 and TRBJ1-2; D gene uncertain. Trimming left V 1 base short and J 6 bases short, with 18 bases between. The length of the CDR3 is 15 residues. The V gene's germline CDR1 is DFQATT and CDR2 SNEGSKA (reference sequence).

The chain is built from TRBV5-1 and TRBJ2-3; D might be TRBD1 or TRBD2, each matching 5 bases. Trimming left V 2 bases short and J 3 bases short, with 13 bases between. CDR1 and CDR2 (germline): SGHRS, YFSETQ. This CDR3 has 15 amino acids. The CDR3: CASSFRGRQTDTQYF. The DNA of the CDR3 is TGCGCCAGCAGCTTCCGGGGACGCCAGACAGATACGCAGTATTTT.

This clonotype occurred once. This rearrangement joins TRBV27 to TRBJ1-3; no firm D call. V lost 2 bases and J 0 bases, leaving 11 bases between the germline ends. CDR1 is MNHEY and CDR2 is SMNVEV in the germline V gene (reference sequence). The CDR3 is 16 amino acids. CDR3: CASSLGRGFSGNTIYF. The CDR3 coding sequence is TGTGCCAGCAGTTTAGGCCGGGGATTCTCTGGAAACACCATATATTTT.

This clonotype was detected a few times. J is TRBJ2-3 and V is TRBV20-1; possibly TRBD2 for D (6 bases). CDR3 length: 14 residues. Germline CDR1 DFQATT, CDR2 SNEGSKA (reference sequence). V dropped 6 bases and J dropped 0 bases, with 13 bases sitting between them. The chain's CDR3 is CSAQAGSSTDTQYF. CDR3 sequence (DNA): TGCAGTGCCCAGGCGGGATCTAGCACAGATACGCAGTATTTT.

This clonotype was counted only a few times. The chain carries TRBV6-6 and TRBJ1-5, with D possibly matching TRBD1 (6 bases). CDR3 length equals 15 residues. V was pared by 0 bases and J by 4 bases, with 10 bases between. Germline V gene sequence: CDR1 MNHNY, CDR2 SVGAGI (reference sequence). The CDR3 bases are TGTGCCAGCAGTTACTCGGGACATGAGAATCAGCCCCAGCATTTT. Amino acid sequence: CASSYSGHENQPQHF.

This chain joins TRBV4-3 and TRBJ2-1; possible D gene TRBD2, 5 bases. The CDR3 loop spans 14 amino acids. CDR1 and CDR2 from the germline V gene are LGHNA and YSLEER. V shed 1 base and J shed 6 bases, with 10 bases lying between them. CDR3 in amino acids: CASSQGWERNEQFF. CDR3 coding DNA: TGCGCCAGCAGCCAAGGGTGGGAGCGCAATGAGCAGTTCTTC.

J is TRBJ1-4 and V is TRBV5-1, with a possible D match to TRBD1 (6 bases). The germline CDR1 and CDR2 sequences are SGHRS and YFSETQ. The CDR3 consists of 15 residues. This CDR3 reads CANHGGTPRWEKLFF. For the CDR3, the DNA is TGCGCTAACCACGGAGGGACACCCAGGTGGGAAAAACTGTTTTTT.

The rearrangement links TRBV21-1 to TRBJ2-3. TRBV21-1 is listed as a pseudogene. CDR3 length: 15 amino acids. The CDR3 DNA sequence: TGTGCCAGCAGCAAAAAACGCAGTTTCACAGATACGCAGTATTTT. Its protein product is CASSKKRSFTDTQYF.

V and J are TRBV12-3 or TRBV12-4 and TRBJ2-5, with 8 bases identical to TRBD2. CDR3 length equals 15 residues. Trimming cost V 6 bases and J 11 bases; bases outside gene matches: 17. Written as DNA, the CDR3 is TGTGCCAGCAGAGCCGGGACTAGATCCTACAATGAGCAGTACTTC. This gives the protein CASRAGTRSYNEQYF.

The gene calls are TRBV28 and TRBJ2-3, with 7 bases that match TRBD2. CDR1 MDHEN and CDR2 SYDVKM come from the germline V gene. The CDR3 is made up of 14 amino acids. The V gene end was trimmed by 5 bases and the J gene end by 4 bases; junction bases not matched to a gene: 6. The CDR3 nucleotides read TGTGCCAGCAGTCACGGACTAGAGCCAGATACGCAGTATTTT. Amino acids: CASSHGLEPDTQYF.

The chain joins TRBV7-8 to TRBJ1-5, with D maybe TRBD1 (5 bases). In germline, CDR1 is SGHVS, CDR2 FQNEAQ. This CDR3 contains 15 residues. The ends were cut back, 0 bases at V and 4 bases at J, with 10 bases in the middle. The CDR3 sequence is CASSLAGDGNQPQHF. The CDR3 nucleotides are TGTGCCAGCAGCTTAGCAGGGGATGGAAATCAGCCCCAGCATTTT.

This sequence joins TRBV6-1 and TRBJ1-1, with 8 bases aligning to TRBD1. The CDR3 length is 15 residues. After removal of 5 bases from V and 4 bases from J, the junction contained 9 bases not matched to a gene. Germline assignment: CDR1 MNHNS and CDR2 SASEGT. The CDR3 region is CASSREDRVSTEAFF. CDR3 in DNA: TGTGCCAGCAGTCGAGAGGACAGGGTGAGCACTGAAGCTTTCTTT.

A few counts support this clonotype. The chain links TRBV27 to TRBJ1-5; a weak D match, TRBD1 (6 bases). The V gene's germline CDR1 is MNHEY and CDR2 SMNVEV (reference sequence). Between the trimmed V and J ends, which lost 6 bases and 2 bases, there was a span of 17 bases. CDR3 size: 16 residues. CDR3 sequence: CASSQGGLTGNQPQHF. The CDR3 bases are TGTGCCAGCAGCCAAGGGGGACTAACAGGCAATCAGCCCCAGCATTTT.

This clonotype has ten or more counts. The J gene is TRBJ2-7, the V gene TRBV20-1; D tentatively fits TRBD1 or TRBD2 (5 bases each). CDR1 and CDR2 (germline): DFQATT, SNEGSKA (reference sequence). Trimming stripped 0 bases from V and 3 bases from J, with 9 bases between. CDR3 length equals 13 residues. CDR3 DNA sequence: TGCAGTGCTAGAGATCGGGGCGACTACGAGCAGTACTTC. It translates to CSARDRGDYEQYF.

The CDR3 nucleotides read TGCGCCAGCAGCCAAAGTGAGGGACTAGTTGGGGAAGAGACCCAGTTCTTC. Protein: CASSQSEGLVGEETQFF. The J gene is TRBJ2-1, the V gene TRBV4-1; 8 bases fit TRBD2. The CDR3 runs to 17 residues. Germline V gene sequence: CDR1 MGHRA, CDR2 YSYEKL. With 2 bases clipped from V and 13 bases from J, the junction kept 19 bases outside the gene matches.